The next 25 T cell receptor beta chains were all read from a single sample in a study of shared clonotypes between healthy human individuals (dated by TCRdb to the early 2020s). The library was prepared using the immunoSEQ multiplex PCR assay. Not all clones reach the TCRdb copy of this immuneACCESS table, which keeps in-frame sequences only. Checked studies attribute under half of the gap to unresolved V genes and leave the rest unexplained. This sample holds about 680,000 clones; more than 70% were observed only once. About 1.8% of the sample rests with the top ten. Sequencing was done on a sample of memory CD4+ T cells sorted from blood. This sample's cell subset or site label indicates: CD45RA-negative fraction. These receptors came from a woman in her twenties or thirties in good health.

The J gene is TRBJ1-1, the V gene TRBV18; D might be TRBD1 (6 bases). The germline gives CDR1 KGHSH, CDR2 LQKENI. V was shortened by 6 bases and J by 3 bases, with 11 bases between the two germline ends. The CDR3 extends over 13 amino acids. The CDR3 protein is CASSGGGDTEAFF. The CDR3 nucleotides read TGTGCCAGCTCCGGGGGCGGGGACACTGAAGCTTTCTTT.

This clone occurred a few times. V gene TRBV2 combines with J gene TRBJ2-3; perhaps TRBD2 as D (6 bases). Germline V gene sequence: CDR1 SNHLY, CDR2 FYNNEI. Trimming cost V 4 bases and J 5 bases, with 16 bases left between them. The CDR3 sequence is 15 residues long. Written as DNA, the CDR3 is TGTGCCAGCAGTGTGGAGGGACGAGGAGAAGATACGCAGTATTTT. Translation gives CASSVEGRGEDTQYF.

This clone was detected once. The chain carries TRBV28 and TRBJ1-4; D is undetermined. From germline, CDR1 is MDHEN and CDR2 SYDVKM. The CDR3 consists of 14 residues. Trimming stripped 5 bases from V and 5 bases from J, with 12 bases between. For the CDR3, the DNA is TGTGCCAGCAGTCATGACGGATTAAATGAAAAACTGTTTTTT. Residues: CASSHDGLNEKLFF.

The V gene is TRBV5-1, the J gene TRBJ2-3; unclear D gene. Germline loops: CDR1 SGHRS, CDR2 YFSETQ. The V end lost 0 bases, the J end lost 2 bases, and 10 bases lay between the germline ends. This CDR3 contains 15 residues. The CDR3 here is CASSLAARITDTQYF. The CDR3 coding sequence is TGCGCCAGCAGCTTGGCCGCCAGGATCACAGATACGCAGTATTTT.

This clone came up a few times. The chain recombines TRBV4-2 with TRBJ2-5; D may be TRBD2 (6 bases). The J call may not be correct, given that the DNA end is closer to TRBJ2-7. The germline gives CDR1 LGHNA, CDR2 YNFKEQ. CDR3 size: 18 residues. CDR3 sequence reads: CASSQDTWAGPRTYEQYF. The CDR3 DNA reads TGTGCCAGCAGCCAAGACACTTGGGCGGGACCCCGAACCTACGAGCAGTACTTC.

The V gene is TRBV6-5, the J gene TRBJ2-3; 10 bases agree with TRBD1. From germline, CDR1 is MNHEY and CDR2 SVGAGI. The CDR3 has 13 amino acids. Trimming cost V 6 bases and J 6 bases; bases outside gene matches: 3. The CDR3 is CASRGQGSDTQYF. The CDR3 nucleotides are TGTGCCAGCAGGGGACAGGGGTCGGATACGCAGTATTTT.

This clone appeared a few times. The chain employs TRBV5-5 and TRBJ2-5; D is unclear. CDR1 is SGHKS, CDR2 YYEKEE, per germline (reference sequence). CDR3 length equals 13 residues. V shed 1 base and J shed 0 bases, with 4 bases lying between them. CDR3 protein: CASSLTDQETQYF. CDR3 sequence (DNA): TGTGCCAGCAGCTTGACAGACCAAGAGACCCAGTACTTC.

Note on this clone: A much larger clone lies one base from this, so it may be a read error. The chain employs TRBV6-1 and TRBJ1-5, with 7 nucleotides matching TRBD1. The CDR3 is 12 residues long. The germline V gene encodes CDR1 MNHNS and CDR2 SASEGT. V was pared by 5 bases and J by 5 bases, with 0 bases of the junction left unmatched. CDR3 nucleotides: TGTGCCAGCAGTACAGGGGATCAGCCCCAGCATTTT. Its protein is CASSTGDQPQHF.

A few counts support this clone. The V and J genes are TRBV30 and TRBJ1-2; D possibly corresponds to TRBD1 (6 bases). Trimming took off 1 base at V and 8 bases at J, with 11 bases between the two ends. Germline V gene sequence: CDR1 GTSNPN, CDR2 SVGIG (reference sequence). The CDR3 contains 12 residues. The chain's CDR3 is CAWSAFGGGYTF. The CDR3 nucleotides are TGTGCCTGGAGTGCTTTTGGGGGCGGCTACACCTTC. Full variable domain (remainder filled in from reference TRBV30 and TRBJ1-2): SQTIHQWPATLVQPVGSPLSLECTVEGTSNPNLYWYRQAAGRGLQLLFYSVGIGQISSEVPQNLSASRPQDRQFILSSKKLLLSDSGFYLCAWSAFGGGYTFGSGTRLTVV.

V and J are TRBV4-1 and TRBJ2-7; 13 bases are shared with TRBD2. Losses at the gene ends were 2 bases for V and 0 bases for J; bases not matched to a gene: 7. Germline loops: CDR1 MGHRA, CDR2 YSYEKL. This CDR3 spans 18 amino acids. This chain's CDR3 is CASSQPGLAGNFSYEQYF. The CDR3 coding sequence is TGCGCCAGCAGCCAACCGGGACTAGCGGGGAATTTCTCCTACGAGCAGTACTTC.

The sample holds one count of this clone. This sample includes further DNA sequences coding for the same CDR3. The chain uses TRBV2 and TRBJ2-7; D may be TRBD1 (6 bases). The CDR3 spans 12 residues. The germline gives CDR1 SNHLY, CDR2 FYNNEI. V lost 7 bases and J lost 1, with 8 bases in between. CDR3 sequence reads: CASTGQSYEQYF. CDR3 nucleotides: TGTGCCAGCACTGGACAGTCCTACGAGCAGTACTTC.

The chain uses TRBV6-6 and TRBJ2-5; 11 positions agree with TRBD2. With V trimmed by 7 bases and J by 0 bases, 4 bases remained unmatched. Looked up from germline, CDR1 is MNHNY and CDR2 is SVGAGI (reference sequence). The CDR3 length is 15 residues. CDR3: CASKTSGKDQETQYF. The CDR3 coding sequence is TGTGCCAGCAAGACTAGCGGGAAAGACCAAGAGACCCAGTACTTC.

V usage is TRBV11-1 and J usage is TRBJ1-1, with 9 bases identical to TRBD1. The germline V gene encodes CDR1 SGHAT and CDR2 FQDESV (reference sequence). V dropped 5 bases and J dropped 4; count of bases not matched to a gene: 8. This CDR3 spans 15 amino acids. CDR3: CASSTDRGGVTEAFF. The CDR3 DNA reads TGTGCCAGCAGCACGGACAGGGGAGGGGTCACTGAAGCTTTCTTT.

This clone was seen a single time. The CDR3 protein is CASSLNPQTGSTGELFF. The CDR3 DNA follows: TGTGCCAGCAGCTTAAATCCGCAAACAGGGTCGACCGGGGAGCTGTTTTTT. The chain combines TRBV11-2 with TRBJ2-2; tentative D call: TRBD1 (6 bases). The CDR3 has 17 amino acids. The germline CDR1 and CDR2 sequences are SGHAT and FQNNGV. The V and J ends lost 2 bases and 5 bases respectively, with 18 bases between them.

The gene calls are TRBV7-7 and TRBJ2-2, with D maybe TRBD2 (5 bases). Trimming left V 7 bases short and J 4 bases short, with 16 bases between. Germline CDR1 reads SSHAT; CDR2 reads FNYEAQ (reference sequence). The CDR3 is 15 amino acids. This CDR3 reads CASTALGAGTGELFF. DNA of the CDR3: TGTGCCAGCACCGCTCTGGGCGCGGGCACCGGGGAGCTGTTTTTT. The full variable domain, completed using reference TRBV7-7 and TRBJ2-2, is GAGVSQSPRYKVTKRGQDVTLRCDPISSHATLYWYQQALGQGPEFLTYFNYEAQPDKSGLPSDRFSAERPEGSISTLTIQRTEQRDSAMYRCASTALGAGTGELFFGEGSRLTVL.

The gene calls are TRBV19 and TRBJ2-2; D is ambiguous. V was trimmed by 8 bases and J by 1 base, leaving 8 bases between them. This CDR3 spans 13 amino acids. In germline, CDR1 is LNHDA, CDR2 SQIVND (reference sequence). Here the CDR3 reads CASRWENTGELFF. The CDR3 DNA reads as TGTGCCAGTCGGTGGGAGAACACCGGGGAGCTGTTTTTT.

The CDR3 protein is CASSPGGLAGGYEQYF. DNA for the CDR3: TGTGCCAGCTCACCAGGGGGACTAGCGGGAGGGTACGAGCAGTACTTC. The gene calls are TRBV18 and TRBJ2-7, with TRBD2 identical over 16 bases. The germline gives CDR1 KGHSH, CDR2 LQKENI. V gave up 2 bases and J gave up 4 bases; unmatched junction bases: 2. The length of the CDR3 is 16 residues. Based on the CDR3 plus reference TRBV18 and TRBJ2-7, the full variable domain is NAGVMQNPRHLVRRRGQEARLRCSPMKGHSHVYWYRQLPEEGLKFMVYLQKENIIDESGMPKERFSAEFPKEGPSILRIQQVVRGDSAAYFCASSPGGLAGGYEQYFGPGTRLTVT.

This chain joins TRBV5-8 and TRBJ2-3, with D possibly being TRBD2 (6 bases). CDR1 and CDR2 (germline): SGHTS, YDEGEE. V lost 0 bases to trimming and J lost 4 bases, with 12 bases between them. This CDR3 is built from 15 residues. The CDR3: CASSLEGGAADTQYF. The CDR3, as DNA: TGTGCCAGCAGCTTGGAGGGAGGAGCGGCAGATACGCAGTATTTT.

This clone was counted many times. The same CDR3 arises from other DNA sequences in this sample as well. The chain is built from TRBV5-1 and TRBJ2-1; D is perhaps TRBD1 (5 bases). The CDR3 has 15 residues. Germline V gives CDR1 SGHRS, CDR2 YFSETQ. V was trimmed by 4 bases and J by 0 bases, leaving 11 bases between them. The CDR3 loop reads CASSHDSSSYNEQFF. The CDR3 nucleotides read TGCGCCAGCAGCCACGACAGTAGCTCCTACAATGAGCAGTTCTTC.

J is TRBJ1-1 and V is TRBV5-6; 7 bases fit TRBD1. This CDR3 has 15 residues. V dropped 5 bases and J dropped 1; count of bases not matched to a gene: 8. Germline CDR1 is SGHDT and CDR2 is YYEEEE. CDR3 in DNA: TGTGCCAGCAGGAGTTTCGACAGGGAGAACACTGAAGCTTTCTTT. Protein sequence: CASRSFDRENTEAFF.

With regard to this clone: The sample carries other DNA sequences with the same CDR3. V and J are TRBV6-1 and TRBJ2-6; D might be TRBD1 or TRBD2, each matching 6 bases. V gave up 6 bases and J gave up 4 bases, with 13 bases separating them. The CDR3 runs to 15 residues. CDR1 is MNHNS and CDR2 is SASEGT in the germline V gene. The CDR3 region is CASRRGGSGANVLTF. CDR3 nucleotide sequence: TGTGCCAGCAGGAGAGGGGGGTCCGGGGCCAACGTCCTGACTTTC.

This chain uses TRBV28 with TRBJ1-5; the D is unclear. The CDR3 is 12 residues long. V shed 6 bases and J shed 4 bases, with 7 bases lying between them. The V gene's germline CDR1 is MDHEN and CDR2 SYDVKM. DNA of the CDR3: TGTGCCAGCAGGGTCGTGAATCAGCCCCAGCATTTT. Protein sequence: CASRVVNQPQHF.

The chain recombines TRBV20-1 with TRBJ2-1, with a tentative D call TRBD2 (6 bases). This CDR3 has 11 amino acids. In germline, CDR1 is DFQATT, CDR2 SNEGSKA (reference sequence). V shed 5 bases and J shed 10 bases, with 12 bases lying between them. This CDR3 is CSARLVLEQFF. DNA for the CDR3: TGCAGTGCTCGACTAGTTTTGGAGCAGTTCTTC.

Many counts were recorded for this clone. This sequence joins TRBV5-1 and TRBJ2-3; 10 bases match TRBD1. CDR3 size: 17 residues. Germline V CDR1 and CDR2: SGHRS, YFSETQ. V shed 4 bases and J 4 bases; nucleotides not matched to a gene: 12. CDR3 DNA sequence: TGCGCCAGCAGCGCGACCGACAGGGGGCGCGGAGCAGATACGCAGTATTTT. Its translation is CASSATDRGRGADTQYF.

CDR3 nucleotide sequence: TGTGCCAGCAGCGACATTGGGAGGCTCGAAGAGACCCAGTACTTC. This sequence encodes CASSDIGRLEETQYF. The chain has TRBV28 and TRBJ2-5; possibly TRBD2 for D (6 bases). This CDR3 spans 15 amino acids. Germline V CDR1 and CDR2: MDHEN, SYDVKM. Trimming removed 6 bases from V and 3 bases from J, with 17 bases in between.